This T cell receptor beta chain was found in a study of T cells in Graves' hyperthyroidism and ophthalmopathy. As for this clonotype: A read error may explain this, as a much larger clone is one base away.

From germline, CDR1 is DFQATT and CDR2 SNEGSKA (reference sequence). V was pared by 5 bases and J by 10 bases, with 12 bases between. The CDR3 covers 11 residues. Fresh peripheral blood, approximately 10 ml, yielded the PBMCs. Researchers took RNA transcripts and amplified the TCR beta CDR3 regions from them. Carried out on the TCR CDR3, a first-round RT-PCR used the HTBI primer set. TCRdb re-derived calls from the multiplex PCR reads in MiXCR, one entry per CDR3 protein. The data hold about 740,000 distinct CDR3 sequences, with approximately 14% observed a single time. The chain is built from TRBV20-1 and TRBJ2-1; D uncertain. The clonotype comes from a woman under 30 with Graves' hyperthyroidism. Sequenced: blood. CDR3 DNA sequence: TGCAGTGCTGGGATCCTAGTGGAGCAGTTCTTC. It codes for CSAGILVEQFF.